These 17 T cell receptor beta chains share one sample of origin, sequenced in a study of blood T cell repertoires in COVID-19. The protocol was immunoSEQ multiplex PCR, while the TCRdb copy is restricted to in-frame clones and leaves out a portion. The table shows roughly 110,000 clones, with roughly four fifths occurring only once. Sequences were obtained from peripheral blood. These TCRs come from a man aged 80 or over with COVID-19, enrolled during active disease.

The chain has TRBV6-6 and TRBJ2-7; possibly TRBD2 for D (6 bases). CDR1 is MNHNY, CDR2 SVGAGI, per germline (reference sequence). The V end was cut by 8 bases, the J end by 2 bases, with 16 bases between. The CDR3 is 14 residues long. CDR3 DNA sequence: TGTGCCAGCCAGATAGCGGACGCCACCTACGAGCAGTACTTC. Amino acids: CASQIADATYEQYF.

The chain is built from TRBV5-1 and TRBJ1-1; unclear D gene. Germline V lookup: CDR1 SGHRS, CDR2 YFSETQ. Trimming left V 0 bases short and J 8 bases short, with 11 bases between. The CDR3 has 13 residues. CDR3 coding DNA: TGCGCCAGCAGCTTGGGAGGGTTTGAGGAAGCTTTCTTT. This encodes CASSLGGFEEAFF.

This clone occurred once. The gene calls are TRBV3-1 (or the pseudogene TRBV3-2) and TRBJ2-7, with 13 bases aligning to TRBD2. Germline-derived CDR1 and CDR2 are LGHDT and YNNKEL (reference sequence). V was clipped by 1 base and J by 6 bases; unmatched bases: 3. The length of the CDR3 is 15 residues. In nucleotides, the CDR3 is TGTGCCAGCAGCCAAGGGACTAGCGGGAGAGGCGAGCAGTACTTC. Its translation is CASSQGTSGRGEQYF.

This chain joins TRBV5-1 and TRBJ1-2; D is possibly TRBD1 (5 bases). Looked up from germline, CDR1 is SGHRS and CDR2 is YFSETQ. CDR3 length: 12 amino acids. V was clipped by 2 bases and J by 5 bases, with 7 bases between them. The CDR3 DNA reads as TGCGCCAGCAGCTTCACAGGTTATGGCTACACCTTC. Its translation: CASSFTGYGYTF.

The CDR3 reads CASSTLLAGGPRSYNEQFF. In DNA, the CDR3 is TGTGCCAGCAGCACCCTCCTAGCGGGAGGGCCTAGGTCCTACAATGAGCAGTTCTTC. This chain connects TRBV13 to TRBJ2-1; 12 nucleotides agree with TRBD2. Per the germline V gene, CDR1 is PRHDT and CDR2 is FYEKMQ (reference sequence). V was clipped by 5 bases and J by 1 base; unmatched bases: 12. This CDR3 has 19 residues.

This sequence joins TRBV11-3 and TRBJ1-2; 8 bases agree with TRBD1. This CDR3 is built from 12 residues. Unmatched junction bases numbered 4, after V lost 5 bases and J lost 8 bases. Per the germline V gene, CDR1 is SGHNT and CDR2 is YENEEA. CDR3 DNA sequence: TGTGCCAGCAGCCAACAGGGGGTCGGCTACACCTTC. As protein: CASSQQGVGYTF.

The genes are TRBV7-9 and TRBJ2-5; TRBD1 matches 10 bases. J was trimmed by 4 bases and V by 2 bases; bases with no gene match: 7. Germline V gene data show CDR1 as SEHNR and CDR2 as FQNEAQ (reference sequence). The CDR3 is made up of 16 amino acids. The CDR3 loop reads CASSLIGDRGLETQYF. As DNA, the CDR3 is TGTGCCAGCAGCTTAATAGGGGACAGGGGTTTAGAGACCCAGTACTTC.

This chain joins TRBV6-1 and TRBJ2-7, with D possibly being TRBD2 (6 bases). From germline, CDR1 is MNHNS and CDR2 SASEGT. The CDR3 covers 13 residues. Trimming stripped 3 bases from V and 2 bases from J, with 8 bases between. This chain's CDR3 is CASSDAGPYEQYF. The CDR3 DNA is TGTGCCAGCAGTGATGCGGGGCCCTACGAGCAGTACTTC.

The CDR3 bases are TGTGCCAGCAGCCTTACTGGACAGGGGGCGTGGGAGACCCAGTACTTC. As protein: CASSLTGQGAWETQYF. The chain is built from TRBV7-3 and TRBJ2-5; TRBD1 aligns across 11 bases. The trim removed 5 bases at V and 5 bases at J, leaving 10 bases unmatched. Germline V CDR1 and CDR2: SGHTA, FQGTGA. CDR3 length equals 16 residues. The variable domain in full, with the rest retrieved from reference TRBV7-3 and TRBJ2-5, is GAGVSQTPSNKVTEKGKYVELRCDPISGHTALYWYRQSLGQGPEFLIYFQGTGAADDSGLPNDRFFAVRPEGSVSTLKIQRTERGDSAVYLCASSLTGQGAWETQYFGPGTRLLVL.

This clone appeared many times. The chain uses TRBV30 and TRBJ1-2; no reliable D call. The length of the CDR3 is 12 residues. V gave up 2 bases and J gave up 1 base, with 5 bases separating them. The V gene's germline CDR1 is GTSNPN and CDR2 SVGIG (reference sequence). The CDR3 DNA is TGTGCCTGGAGTTCCAGTAACTATGGCTACACCTTC. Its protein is CAWSSSNYGYTF.

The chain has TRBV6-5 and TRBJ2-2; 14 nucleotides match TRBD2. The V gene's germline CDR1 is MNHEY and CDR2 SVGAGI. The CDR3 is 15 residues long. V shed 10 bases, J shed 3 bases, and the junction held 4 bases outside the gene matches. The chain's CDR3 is CATGTSGRDTGELFF. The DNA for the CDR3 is TGTGCCACCGGGACTAGCGGGAGAGACACCGGGGAGCTGTTTTTT.

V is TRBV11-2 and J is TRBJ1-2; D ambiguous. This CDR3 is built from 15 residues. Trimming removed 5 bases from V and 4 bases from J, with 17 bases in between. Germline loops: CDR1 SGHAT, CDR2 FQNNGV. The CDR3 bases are TGTGCCAGCAGCCTGGAAGGGAGAGGCCCCTATGGCTACACCTTC. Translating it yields CASSLEGRGPYGYTF.

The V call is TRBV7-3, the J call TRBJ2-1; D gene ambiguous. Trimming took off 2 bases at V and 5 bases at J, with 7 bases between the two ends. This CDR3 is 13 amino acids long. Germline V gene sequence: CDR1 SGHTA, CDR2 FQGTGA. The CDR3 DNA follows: TGTGCCAGCAGCTTACAGCGAAACAATGAGCAGTTCTTC. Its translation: CASSLQRNNEQFF.

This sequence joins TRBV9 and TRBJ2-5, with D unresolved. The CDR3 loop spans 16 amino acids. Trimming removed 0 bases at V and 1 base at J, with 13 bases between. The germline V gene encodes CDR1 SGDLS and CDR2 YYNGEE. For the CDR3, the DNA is TGTGCCAGCAGCGTAGTTAGCACGAAGTTCCAAGAGACCCAGTACTTC. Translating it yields CASSVVSTKFQETQYF.

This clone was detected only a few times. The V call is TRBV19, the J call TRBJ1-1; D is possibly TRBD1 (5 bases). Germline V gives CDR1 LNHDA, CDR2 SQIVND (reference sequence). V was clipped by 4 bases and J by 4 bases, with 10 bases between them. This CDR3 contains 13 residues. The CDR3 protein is CASSTRVSTEAFF. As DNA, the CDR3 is TGTGCCAGTAGTACCAGGGTAAGCACTGAAGCTTTCTTT.

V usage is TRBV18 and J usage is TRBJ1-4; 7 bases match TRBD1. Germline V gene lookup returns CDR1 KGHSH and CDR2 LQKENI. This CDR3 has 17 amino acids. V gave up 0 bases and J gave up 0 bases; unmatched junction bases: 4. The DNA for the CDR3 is TGTGCCAGCTCACCACCGTACAGGGGCGCAACTAATGAAAAACTGTTTTTT. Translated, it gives CASSPPYRGATNEKLFF.

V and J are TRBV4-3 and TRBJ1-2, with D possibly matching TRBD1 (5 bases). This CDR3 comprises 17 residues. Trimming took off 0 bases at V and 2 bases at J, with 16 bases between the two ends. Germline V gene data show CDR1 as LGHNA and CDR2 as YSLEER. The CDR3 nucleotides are TGCGCCAGCAGCCAAGAATGGGGAAGGGGAACCAACTATGGCTACACCTTC. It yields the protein CASSQEWGRGTNYGYTF.